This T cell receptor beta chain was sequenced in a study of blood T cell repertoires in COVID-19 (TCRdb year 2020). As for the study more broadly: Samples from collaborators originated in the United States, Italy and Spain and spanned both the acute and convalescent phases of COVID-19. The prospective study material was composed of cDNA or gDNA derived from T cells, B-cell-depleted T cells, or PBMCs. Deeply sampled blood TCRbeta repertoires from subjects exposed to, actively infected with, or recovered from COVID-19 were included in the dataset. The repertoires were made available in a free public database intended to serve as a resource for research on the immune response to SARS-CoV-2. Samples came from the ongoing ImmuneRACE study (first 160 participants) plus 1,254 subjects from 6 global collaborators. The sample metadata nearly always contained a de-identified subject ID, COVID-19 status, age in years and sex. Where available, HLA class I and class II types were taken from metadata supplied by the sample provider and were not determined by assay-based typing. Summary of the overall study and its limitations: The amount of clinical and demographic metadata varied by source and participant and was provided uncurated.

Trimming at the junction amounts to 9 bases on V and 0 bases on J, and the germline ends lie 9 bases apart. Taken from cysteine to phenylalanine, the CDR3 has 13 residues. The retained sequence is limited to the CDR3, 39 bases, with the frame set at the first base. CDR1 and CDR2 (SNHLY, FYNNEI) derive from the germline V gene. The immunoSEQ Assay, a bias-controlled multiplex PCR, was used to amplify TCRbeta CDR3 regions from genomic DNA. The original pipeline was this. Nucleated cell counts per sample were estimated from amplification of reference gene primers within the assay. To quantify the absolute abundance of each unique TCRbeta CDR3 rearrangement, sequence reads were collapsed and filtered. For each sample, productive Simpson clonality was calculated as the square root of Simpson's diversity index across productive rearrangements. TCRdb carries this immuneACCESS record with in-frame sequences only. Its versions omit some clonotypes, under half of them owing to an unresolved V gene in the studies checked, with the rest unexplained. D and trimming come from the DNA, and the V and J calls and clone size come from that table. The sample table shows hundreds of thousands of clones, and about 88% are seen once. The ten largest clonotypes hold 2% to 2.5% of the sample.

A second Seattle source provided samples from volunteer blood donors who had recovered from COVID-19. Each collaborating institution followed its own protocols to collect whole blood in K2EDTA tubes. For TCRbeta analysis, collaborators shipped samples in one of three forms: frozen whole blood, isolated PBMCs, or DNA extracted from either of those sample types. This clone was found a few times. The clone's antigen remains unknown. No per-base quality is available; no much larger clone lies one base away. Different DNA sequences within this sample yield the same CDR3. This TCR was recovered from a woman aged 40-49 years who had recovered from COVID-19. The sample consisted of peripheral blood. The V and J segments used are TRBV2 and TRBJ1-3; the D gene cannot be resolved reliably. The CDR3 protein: CASGRVSGNTIYF. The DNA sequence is TGTGCCAGTGGGAGGGTCTCTGGAAACACCATATATTTT.